This T cell receptor beta chain was recovered during a study of blood T cell repertoires in COVID-19 (dated by TCRdb to about 2020). In the study overall: Samples covering the acute and convalescent phases of COVID-19 were provided by collaborators in the United States, Italy and Spain. The material from the prospective study consisted of cDNA or gDNA derived from T cells, B-cell-depleted T cells, or PBMCs. Deeply sampled blood TCRbeta repertoires from subjects exposed to, actively infected with, or recovered from COVID-19 were included in the dataset. The repertoires were made available in a free public database intended to serve as a resource for research on the immune response to SARS-CoV-2. The samples were drawn from two sources: the first 160 participants of the ongoing ImmuneRACE study, and over 1,000 subjects contributed by 6 global collaborators. The sample metadata nearly always contained a de-identified subject ID, COVID-19 status, age in years and sex. HLA class I and class II types, where available, came from metadata supplied by the sample provider rather than from assay-based typing. Results and caveats for the whole study, not just this receptor: How much clinical and demographic metadata was included differed by source and by participant, and the metadata was provided uncurated.

The CDR3 numbers 17 residues from cysteine through phenylalanine. Only the CDR3 portion is preserved as DNA: 51 bases, with reading frame beginning at the first base. Sequences SGDLS (CDR1) and YYNGEE (CDR2) are obtained from the germline V gene. V and J are trimmed by 4 bases and 0 bases, and the gene matches miss 7 bases of the junction. One collaborating source in Seattle enrolled patients while the patients were actively infected and followed the patients over time throughout the course of disease. Collaborating institutions collected whole blood in K2EDTA tubes following their own protocols. For TCRbeta analysis, collaborator samples were shipped as frozen whole blood, as isolated PBMCs, or as DNA extracted from either sample type. To note about this clone: Its target antigen remains unknown. No quality values exist for individual bases; no much larger clone is one base distant.

TCRbeta CDR3 regions were amplified from genomic DNA using the immunoSEQ Assay, a bias-controlled multiplex PCR. In the authors' own workflow: The number of nucleated cells in each sample was estimated by amplification of reference gene primers within the assay. To quantify the absolute abundance of each unique TCRbeta CDR3 rearrangement, sequence reads were collapsed and filtered. Productive Simpson clonality was computed per sample as the square root of Simpson's diversity index over productive rearrangements. Here the immuneACCESS table is served through TCRdb, limited to in-frame sequences with V and J called. Missing clones are a known gap in these copies; in checked studies unresolved V genes cover under half, and the rest lacks a known reason. V, J and clone size derive from that table, while D and trimming were established from the DNA sequence. This sample lists tens of thousands of clones; roughly nine tenths were detected once. The ten largest clones represent roughly 43% of the sample.

The receptor chain draws on TRBV9 and TRBJ2-7; TRBD2 aligns with 13 central bases. This clonotype originated in a woman between 55 and 75 years old with COVID-19, enrolled during active disease. Input material: peripheral blood. The CDR3 protein is CASSPGLAGSSSYEQYF. The sequenced DNA is TGTGCCAGCAGCCCGGGACTAGCGGGATCGAGCTCCTACGAGCAGTACTTC.